The 24 T cell receptor beta chains given below trace back to one sample, sequenced in a study of shared clonotypes between healthy human individuals. Measured with immunoSEQ multiplex PCR; TCRdb has only the in-frame clones, and not every one. The profile shows some 2,000,000 clones, roughly 94% of them singletons. The sequenced sample was naive CD4+ T cells sorted from blood. The subset: CD45RA+ positively selected. These receptors were collected from a man younger than 35 in good health.

The chain uses TRBV27 and TRBJ2-3, with TRBD1 identical over 7 bases. Germline V lookup: CDR1 MNHEY, CDR2 SMNVEV (reference sequence). The J segment lost 7 bases and the V segment lost 5 bases, leaving 9 bases of the junction unmatched. This CDR3 has 14 amino acids. In nucleotides, the CDR3 is TGTGCCAGCAGTCCGACAGGGCTTGGGAATACGCAGTATTTT. The encoded protein is CASSPTGLGNTQYF.

The chain uses TRBV5-1 and TRBJ2-5; 10 bases are shared with TRBD1. V was pared by 4 bases and J by 1 base, with 4 bases of the junction left unmatched. From germline, CDR1 is SGHRS and CDR2 YFSETQ. The CDR3 runs to 15 residues. Here the CDR3 DNA reads TGCGCCAGCAGCCGAAGGACAGGGGGCCAAGAGACCCAGTACTTC. Its translation is CASSRRTGGQETQYF.

Remarks on this clone: This sample includes further DNA sequences coding for the same CDR3. The chain has TRBV5-4 and TRBJ2-5, with D possibly matching TRBD2 (5 bases). V lost 3 bases and J lost 5, with 11 bases in between. CDR1 and CDR2 (germline): SGHNT, YYREEE (reference sequence). The CDR3 length is 13 residues. The DNA for the CDR3 is TGTGCCAGCAGCTCCCGCGGCGGGGAGACCCAGTACTTC. Its translation is CASSSRGGETQYF.

The DNA of the CDR3 is TGTGCCAGCAGCTTAGTAACGCAGCAGTACTTC. Amino acids: CASSLVTQQYF. The chain joins TRBV11-2 to TRBJ2-7; D remains ambiguous. The CDR3 is made up of 11 amino acids. CDR1 and CDR2 (germline): SGHAT, FQNNGV. The germline V and J ends were trimmed by 1 base and 8 bases, with 6 bases remaining between them.

This chain joins TRBV5-1 and TRBJ2-3, with 8 positions matching TRBD1. The V segment lost 4 bases and the J segment 4 bases; nucleotides outside the gene matches: 11. Germline V gives CDR1 SGHRS, CDR2 YFSETQ. The CDR3 extends over 16 amino acids. The DNA of the CDR3 is TGCGCCAGCAGCAACCTGGGGACAGGTCTTTCAGATACGCAGTATTTT. Protein sequence: CASSNLGTGLSDTQYF.

This clone was seen only once. V usage is TRBV5-8 and J usage is TRBJ2-3; D might be TRBD2 (6 bases). CDR1 and CDR2 (germline): SGHTS, YDEGEE. There are 15 residues in the CDR3. V shed 2 bases and J shed 2 bases, with 12 bases lying between them. The CDR3 DNA is TGTGCCAGCAGCTTCGGGACTCAACACACAGATACGCAGTATTTT. This encodes CASSFGTQHTDTQYF.

The chain combines TRBV23-1 with TRBJ2-7; 7 nucleotides line up with TRBD1. TRBV23-1 belongs to the ORF category, with a function that is uncertain. With V trimmed by 1 base and J by 5 bases, 11 bases remained unmatched. The CDR3 is 16 amino acids. Written as DNA, the CDR3 is TGCGCCAGCAGTCAATTGGCGGGTGGACAGGTTAACGAGCAGTACTTC. Translated, it gives CASSQLAGGQVNEQYF.

The chain combines TRBV9 with TRBJ2-2; D not resolved. In germline, CDR1 is SGDLS, CDR2 YYNGEE. V lost 3 bases to trimming and J lost 4 bases, with 16 bases between them. CDR3 length: 16 amino acids. Here the CDR3 reads CASSAILIGGTGELFF. The CDR3 DNA reads as TGTGCCAGCAGCGCCATTTTAATAGGTGGCACCGGGGAGCTGTTTTTT.

Comments on this clone: The sample contains more than one DNA sequence encoding this CDR3. The DNA for the CDR3 is TGTGCCAGCTCACCTGACAGGGATGGCTACACCTTC. Translated, it gives CASSPDRDGYTF. This chain uses TRBV18 with TRBJ1-2; 7 nucleotides match TRBD1. Germline assignment: CDR1 KGHSH and CDR2 LQKENI. The CDR3 is made up of 12 amino acids. The V gene end was trimmed by 3 bases and the J gene end by 6 bases; junction bases not matched to a gene: 1. Filled out from reference TRBV18 and TRBJ1-2, the complete variable domain reads NAGVMQNPRHLVRRRGQEARLRCSPMKGHSHVYWYRQLPEEGLKFMVYLQKENIIDESGMPKERFSAEFPKEGPSILRIQQVVRGDSAAYFCASSPDRDGYTFGSGTRLTVV.

In its sample, this clone was seen once. This chain joins TRBV28 and TRBJ1-6, with D maybe TRBD1 (6 bases). V dropped 5 bases and J dropped 7 bases, with 18 bases sitting between them. CDR3 length: 16 amino acids. Germline CDR1 and CDR2: MDHEN and SYDVKM. The CDR3 DNA sequence: TGTGCCAGCAGTCTCCAGTGGGGGGCCGGGAATTCACCCCTCCACTTT. Translating it yields CASSLQWGAGNSPLHF.

The V gene is TRBV7-8, the J gene TRBJ1-6; D gene uncertain. Germline assignment: CDR1 SGHVS and CDR2 FQNEAQ. This CDR3 has 16 amino acids. V gave up 5 bases and J gave up 0 bases, with 11 bases separating them. The CDR3 sequence: CASSRFGGSYNSPLHF. CDR3 nucleotides: TGTGCCAGCAGCCGATTTGGAGGCTCCTATAATTCACCCCTCCACTTT.

The chain joins TRBV5-6 to TRBJ2-7, with D possibly called TRBD1 or TRBD2 (5 bases each). The V end was cut by 0 bases, the J end by 1 base, with 8 bases between. Germline CDR1 reads SGHDT; CDR2 reads YYEEEE. The CDR3 contains 14 residues. In DNA form, the CDR3 reads TGTGCCAGCAGCTTGGGGGGGAAATCCTACGAGCAGTACTTC. Residues: CASSLGGKSYEQYF.

This sequence joins TRBV5-1 and TRBJ2-5; TRBD2 is a possible D gene (6 bases). CDR3 length equals 16 residues. V gave up 3 bases and J gave up 1 base, with 16 bases separating them. Germline loops: CDR1 SGHRS, CDR2 YFSETQ. The DNA for the CDR3 is TGCGCCAGCAGCTGGGGCGGGGCAGGGTCCCAAGAGACCCAGTACTTC. Translating it yields CASSWGGAGSQETQYF.

V is TRBV7-2 and J is TRBJ2-5; D is perhaps TRBD2 (6 bases). The CDR3 sequence is 16 residues long. V lost 2 bases, J lost 3 bases, and 16 bases lay in between. CDR1 and CDR2 (germline): SGHTA, FQGNSA. This CDR3 reads CASSLSLANLEETQYF. The CDR3 bases are TGTGCCAGCAGCTTAAGCCTAGCGAACCTAGAAGAGACCCAGTACTTC.

This clone was observed at least ten times. The rearrangement links TRBV7-2 to TRBJ1-1; 7 nucleotides align to TRBD1. CDR1 and CDR2 (germline): SGHTA, FQGNSA. With V trimmed by 5 bases and J by 1 base, 7 bases remained unmatched. The CDR3 consists of 15 residues. CDR3 residues: CASSQGQPKNTEAFF. For the CDR3, the DNA is TGTGCCAGCAGCCAGGGACAGCCCAAGAACACTGAAGCTTTCTTT.

The V and J genes are TRBV5-5 and TRBJ1-2; the D gene is possibly TRBD1 (6 bases). V dropped 2 bases and J dropped 8 bases, with 19 bases sitting between them. The length of the CDR3 is 15 residues. From germline, CDR1 is SGHKS and CDR2 YYEKEE (reference sequence). CDR3 in DNA: TGTGCCAGCAGCTTATTTGAGTACAGGGTACAGGGCTACACCTTC. It codes for CASSLFEYRVQGYTF.

The chain recombines TRBV6-5 with TRBJ1-1; 9 bases fit TRBD1. This CDR3 region has 16 residues. CDR1 is MNHEY, CDR2 SVGAGI, per germline. After removal of 4 bases from V and 0 bases from J, the junction contained 6 bases not matched to a gene. CDR3 bases: TGTGCCAGCAGTTCCGGGACAGGGCTTATGAACACTGAAGCTTTCTTT. Protein product: CASSSGTGLMNTEAFF.

This sequence joins TRBV27 and TRBJ2-7; no firm D call. The V and J ends lost 5 bases and 0 bases respectively, with 11 bases between them. This CDR3 spans 14 amino acids. The germline gives CDR1 MNHEY, CDR2 SMNVEV (reference sequence). The CDR3 bases are TGTGCCAGCAGTCGGGCGCCGAGCTCCTACGAGCAGTACTTC. Protein product: CASSRAPSSYEQYF.

Worth noting for this clone: Other DNA variants within this sample encode the same CDR3. This chain links TRBV18 with TRBJ1-2; D ambiguous. Germline lookup yields CDR1 KGHSH and CDR2 LQKENI. CDR3 length equals 12 residues. With 3 bases removed from V and 6 bases from J, the gap between germline ends came to 8 bases. CDR3: CASSPSMDGYTF. DNA of the CDR3: TGTGCCAGCTCACCGAGCATGGATGGCTACACCTTC.

The chain couples TRBV30 to TRBJ1-6; no clear D gene. The CDR3 is 17 amino acids. Trimming shortened V by 0 bases and J by 7 bases, and 19 bases separated the two germline ends. Germline V gives CDR1 GTSNPN, CDR2 SVGIG (reference sequence). The CDR3, as DNA: TGTGCCTGGAGTGTAAAGGGTGGGATGAGAGGGAATTCACCCCTCCACTTT. Translating it yields CAWSVKGGMRGNSPLHF.

The chain recombines TRBV9 with TRBJ2-1; TRBD1 agrees at 9 bases. Germline V gene sequence: CDR1 SGDLS, CDR2 YYNGEE. CDR3 length: 15 residues. Trimming removed 0 bases from V and 8 bases from J; junction bases left unmatched: 6. For the CDR3, the DNA is TGTGCCAGCAGCGTAGCCCCGGGACAGGGCTATGAGCAGTTCTTC. It translates to CASSVAPGQGYEQFF.

This chain connects TRBV6-1 to TRBJ1-2; 9 bases fit TRBD1. The CDR3 contains 13 residues. Germline values: CDR1 MNHNS, CDR2 SASEGT. V lost 6 bases, J lost 8 bases, and 7 bases stayed unmatched. The CDR3 nucleotides are TGTGCCAGCAGGCGGAACAGGGGGCTAGGCTACACCTTC. Protein: CASRRNRGLGYTF.

The chain couples TRBV5-1 to TRBJ2-7; 7 bases are a match to TRBD1. V shed 1 base, J shed 4 bases, and the junction held 5 bases outside the gene matches. The CDR3 contains 14 residues. The germline V gene encodes CDR1 SGHRS and CDR2 YFSETQ. Here the CDR3 DNA reads TGCGCCAGCAGCTTGACAGGGGCAAAGTACGAGCAGTACTTC. This sequence encodes CASSLTGAKYEQYF.

CDR3 amino acids: CASSRETGSSYNSPLHF. In nucleotides, the CDR3 is TGTGCCAGCAGCAGGGAGACAGGGAGCTCCTATAATTCACCCCTCCACTTT. This sequence joins TRBV5-6 and TRBJ1-6; TRBD1 matches at 7 bases. The V and J ends lost 4 bases and 0 bases, in that order; junction bases with no gene match: 7. CDR1 and CDR2 from the germline V gene are SGHDT and YYEEEE. The CDR3 covers 17 residues.